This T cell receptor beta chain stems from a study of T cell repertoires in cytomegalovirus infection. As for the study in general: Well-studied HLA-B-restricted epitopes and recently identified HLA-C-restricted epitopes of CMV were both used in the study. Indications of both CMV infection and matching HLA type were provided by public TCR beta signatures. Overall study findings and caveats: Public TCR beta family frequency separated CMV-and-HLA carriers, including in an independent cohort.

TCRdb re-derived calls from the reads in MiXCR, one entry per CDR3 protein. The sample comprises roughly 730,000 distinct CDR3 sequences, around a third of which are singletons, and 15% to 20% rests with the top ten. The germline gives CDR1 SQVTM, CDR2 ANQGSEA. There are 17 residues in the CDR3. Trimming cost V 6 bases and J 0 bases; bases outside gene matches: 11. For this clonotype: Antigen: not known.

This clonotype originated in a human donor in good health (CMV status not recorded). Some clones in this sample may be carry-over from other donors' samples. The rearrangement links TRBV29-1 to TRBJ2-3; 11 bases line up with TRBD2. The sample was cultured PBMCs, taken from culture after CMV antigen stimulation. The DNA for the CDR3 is TGCAGCGTAGGAGGGCTACTAGCGGGGGAGAGCACAGATACGCAGTATTTT. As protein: CSVGGLLAGESTDTQYF.